Listed below are T cell receptor beta chains from one sample, sequenced in a study of blood T cell dynamics during melanoma immunotherapy. The method was immunoSEQ multiplex PCR; TCRdb's version includes in-frame clones alone and lacks a portion of them. Seen here are 15,000 or so clones, around 90% observed once, and the top ten hold approximately 7.8%. Sequenced here: blood, sampled from a patient treated with checkpoint blockade. All receptors come from a human donor with melanoma. CDR3s include the opening cysteine and the closing phenylalanine or tryptophan. D genes are given only for firm matches. Only part of the rows carry a size: once, few, many, or a class if the clone is expanded.

v_gene,abundance,j_gene,d_gene,CDR3aa,CDR3nt
TRBV7-8,-,TRBJ2-5,-,CASSLAETQYF,TGTGCCAGCAGCTTAGCAGAGACCCAGTACTTC
TRBV6-1,few,TRBJ1-4,-,CASRRTAGGEKLFF,TGTGCCAGCAGAAGGACAGCGGGGGGTGAAAAACTGTTTTTT
TRBV28,-,TRBJ1-6,-,CASSLGSSYNSPLHF,TGTGCCAGCAGTTTAGGGAGCTCCTATAATTCACCCCTCCACTTT
TRBV7-9,-,TRBJ2-2,-,CASSLNRANTGELFF,TGTGCCAGCAGCTTAAACAGGGCGAACACCGGGGAGCTGTTTTTT
TRBV6-7,-,TRBJ1-2,TRBD1,CASSYGTSGQGGYGYTF,TGTGCCAGCAGTTACGGAACCTCGGGACAGGGTGGCTATGGCTACACCTTC
TRBV27,once,TRBJ1-5,-,CASSLLGADQPQHF,TGTGCCAGCAGTTTATTGGGGGCGGATCAGCCCCAGCATTTT
TRBV5-5,-,TRBJ1-2,-,CASSFQETNYGYTF,TGTGCCAGCAGCTTTCAGGAGACCAACTATGGCTACACCTTC
TRBV19,-,TRBJ2-1,TRBD2,CASSMSGGRANEQFF,TGTGCCAGTAGTATGTCGGGCGGGAGGGCGAATGAGCAGTTCTTC
TRBV5-4,-,TRBJ1-1,-,CASSIVVGAEAFF,TGTGCCAGCAGCATTGTGGTCGGGGCCGAAGCTTTCTTT
TRBV5-1,once,TRBJ2-5,TRBD1,CASSPPTGGQETQYF,TGCGCCAGCAGTCCCCCGACAGGGGGCCAAGAGACCCAGTACTTC
TRBV6-1,once,TRBJ1-1,-,CASRQGNPNTEAFF,TGTGCCAGCAGACAGGGAAATCCCAACACTGAAGCTTTCTTT
TRBV4-2,-,TRBJ2-1,-,CASSREPGDSWEEQFF,TGTGCCAGCAGCCGAGAGCCCGGGGACTCCTGGGAAGAGCAGTTCTTC
TRBV27,-,TRBJ2-1,-,CASSLLAPLGDYNEQFF,TGTGCCAGCAGTTTACTAGCGCCCCTTGGTGACTACAATGAGCAGTTCTTC
TRBV7-2,-,TRBJ2-7,-,CASSLGGPKIYEQYF,TGTGCCAGCAGCTTAGGGGGGCCAAAAATATACGAGCAGTACTTC
TRBV29-1,-,TRBJ2-2,TRBD1,CSVVDRGFTGELFF,TGCAGCGTTGTAGACAGGGGATTCACCGGGGAGCTGTTTTTT
TRBV5-4,-,TRBJ2-5,TRBD2,CASSLTSGRISQETQYF,TGTGCCAGCAGCCTGACTAGCGGGAGGATCTCTCAAGAGACCCAGTACTTC
TRBV19,medium-sized,TRBJ2-7,-,CASLNPGGEQYF,TGTGCCAGTCTTAACCCTGGCGGCGAGCAGTACTTC
TRBV9,-,TRBJ2-1,TRBD1,CASSKRQGDEQFF,TGTGCCAGCAGCAAAAGACAGGGCGATGAGCAGTTCTTC
TRBV6-5,-,TRBJ1-1,-,CASSYSIGVNTEAFF,TGTGCCAGCAGTTACTCGATCGGGGTGAACACTGAAGCTTTCTTT